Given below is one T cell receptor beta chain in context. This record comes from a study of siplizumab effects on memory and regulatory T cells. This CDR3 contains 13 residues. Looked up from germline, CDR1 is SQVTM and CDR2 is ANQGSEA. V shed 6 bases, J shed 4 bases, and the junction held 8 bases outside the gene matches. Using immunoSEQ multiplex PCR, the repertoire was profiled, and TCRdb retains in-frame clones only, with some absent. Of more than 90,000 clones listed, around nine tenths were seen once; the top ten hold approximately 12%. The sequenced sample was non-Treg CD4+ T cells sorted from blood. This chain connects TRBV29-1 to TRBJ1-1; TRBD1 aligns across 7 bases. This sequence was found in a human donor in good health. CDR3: CSVKIAGGTEAFF. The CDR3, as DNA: TGCAGCGTGAAGATAGCAGGGGGCACTGAAGCTTTCTTT.